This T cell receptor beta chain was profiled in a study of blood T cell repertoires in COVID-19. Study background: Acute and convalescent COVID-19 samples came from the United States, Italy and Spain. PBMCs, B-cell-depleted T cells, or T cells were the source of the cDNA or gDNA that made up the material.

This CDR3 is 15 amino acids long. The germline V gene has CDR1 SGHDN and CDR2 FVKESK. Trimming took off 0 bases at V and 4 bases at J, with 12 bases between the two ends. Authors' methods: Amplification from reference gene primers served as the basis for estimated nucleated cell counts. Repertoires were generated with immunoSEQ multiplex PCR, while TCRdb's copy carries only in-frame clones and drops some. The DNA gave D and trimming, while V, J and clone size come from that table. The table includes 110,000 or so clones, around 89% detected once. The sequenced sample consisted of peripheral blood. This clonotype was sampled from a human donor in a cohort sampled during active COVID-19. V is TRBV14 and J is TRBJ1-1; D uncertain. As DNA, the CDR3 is TGTGCCAGCAGCCAAGATCTGCTGGGCAGCACTGAAGCTTTCTTT. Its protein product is CASSQDLLGSTEAFF.